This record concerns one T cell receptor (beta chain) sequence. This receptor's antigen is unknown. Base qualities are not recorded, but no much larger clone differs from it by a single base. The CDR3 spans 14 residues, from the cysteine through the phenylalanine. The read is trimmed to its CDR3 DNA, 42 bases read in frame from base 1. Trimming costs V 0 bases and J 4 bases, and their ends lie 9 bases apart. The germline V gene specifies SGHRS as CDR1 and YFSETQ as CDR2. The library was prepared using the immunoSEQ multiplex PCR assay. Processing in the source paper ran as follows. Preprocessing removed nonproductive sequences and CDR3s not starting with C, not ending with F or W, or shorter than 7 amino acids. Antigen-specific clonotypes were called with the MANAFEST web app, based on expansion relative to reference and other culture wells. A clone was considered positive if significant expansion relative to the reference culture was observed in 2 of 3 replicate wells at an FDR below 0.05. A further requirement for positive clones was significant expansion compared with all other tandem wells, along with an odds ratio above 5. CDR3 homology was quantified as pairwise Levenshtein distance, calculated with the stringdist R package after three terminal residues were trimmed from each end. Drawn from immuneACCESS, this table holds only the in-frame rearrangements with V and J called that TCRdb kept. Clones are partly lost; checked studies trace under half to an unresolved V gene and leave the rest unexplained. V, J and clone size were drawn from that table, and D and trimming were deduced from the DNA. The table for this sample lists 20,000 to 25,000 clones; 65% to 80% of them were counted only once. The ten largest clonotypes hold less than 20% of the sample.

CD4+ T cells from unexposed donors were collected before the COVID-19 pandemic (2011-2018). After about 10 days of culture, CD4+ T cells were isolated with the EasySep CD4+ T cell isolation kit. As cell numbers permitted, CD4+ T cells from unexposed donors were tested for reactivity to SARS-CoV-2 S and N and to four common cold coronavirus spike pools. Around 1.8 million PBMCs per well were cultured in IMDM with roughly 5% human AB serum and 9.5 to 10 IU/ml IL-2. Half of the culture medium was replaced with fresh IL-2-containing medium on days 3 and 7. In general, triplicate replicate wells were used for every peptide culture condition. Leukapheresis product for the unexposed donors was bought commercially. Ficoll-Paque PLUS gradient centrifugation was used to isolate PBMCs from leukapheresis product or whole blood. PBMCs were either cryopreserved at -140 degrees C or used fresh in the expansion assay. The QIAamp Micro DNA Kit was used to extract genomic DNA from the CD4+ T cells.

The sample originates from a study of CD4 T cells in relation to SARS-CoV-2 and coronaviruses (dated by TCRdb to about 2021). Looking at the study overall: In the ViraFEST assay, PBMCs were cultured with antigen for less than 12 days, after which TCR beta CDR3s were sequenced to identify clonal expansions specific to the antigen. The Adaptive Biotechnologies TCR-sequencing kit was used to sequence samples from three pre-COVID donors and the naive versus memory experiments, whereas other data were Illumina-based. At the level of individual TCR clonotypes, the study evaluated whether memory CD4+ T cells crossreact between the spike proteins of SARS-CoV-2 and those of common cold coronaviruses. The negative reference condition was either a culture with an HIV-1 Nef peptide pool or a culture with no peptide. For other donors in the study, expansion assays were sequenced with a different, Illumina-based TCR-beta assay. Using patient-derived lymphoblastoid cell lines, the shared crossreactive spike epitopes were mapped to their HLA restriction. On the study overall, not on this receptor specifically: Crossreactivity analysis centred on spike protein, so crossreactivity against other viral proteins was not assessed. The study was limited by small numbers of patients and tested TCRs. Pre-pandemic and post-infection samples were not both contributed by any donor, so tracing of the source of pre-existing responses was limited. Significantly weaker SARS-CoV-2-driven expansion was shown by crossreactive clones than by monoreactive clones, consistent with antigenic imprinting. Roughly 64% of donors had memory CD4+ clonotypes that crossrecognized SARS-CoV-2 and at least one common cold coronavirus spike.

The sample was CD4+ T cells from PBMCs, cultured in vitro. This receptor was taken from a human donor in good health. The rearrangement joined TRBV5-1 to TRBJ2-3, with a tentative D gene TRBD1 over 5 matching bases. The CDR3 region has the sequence CASSLGGVSDTQYF. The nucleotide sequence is TGCGCCAGCAGCTTGGGGGGCGTCTCAGATACGCAGTATTTT.